These T cell receptor beta chains were read from a single sample in a study of cytomegalovirus exposure and HLA in healthy donors. Produced via immunoSEQ multiplex PCR; TCRdb's table is partial and in-frame only. Of 150,000 to 200,000 clones listed, around 62% are singletons. The material sequenced was PBMCs. Receptors originate from a middle-aged man in good health and CMV-seronegative. Both conserved end residues are part of each CDR3. The D gene is left open where the match is weak. Only some rows state a clone size, as once, few, many or a class for expanded clones.

J,V,size,D,DNA,CDR3
TRBJ2-3,TRBV21-1,-,-,TGTGCCAGCCCAAGCGGGAGATCAGATACGCAGTATTTT,CASPSGRSDTQYF
TRBJ2-2,TRBV10-3,-,-,TGTGCCATCAGTGTGGCGACAGCCACCGGGGAGCTGTTTTTT,CAISVATATGELFF
TRBJ1-1,TRBV11-1,few,TRBD1,TGTGCCAGCAGCCGCACAGGGGGCGCTGAAGCTTTCTTT,CASSRTGGAEAFF
TRBJ2-5,TRBV11-2,-,TRBD1,TGTGCCAGCAGCAGGGACAGGGCGACCCAGTACTTC,CASSRDRATQYF
TRBJ1-5,TRBV15,few,-,TGTGCCACCAGCCGGAGGACCCCCTCGGCCCAGCATTTT,CATSRRTPSAQHF
TRBJ1-4,TRBV6-6,few,-,TGTGCCAGCAGTTTCTCTGGGATGGGGGGGAATGAAAAACTGTTTTTT,CASSFSGMGGNEKLFF
TRBJ2-7,TRBV6-5,-,TRBD1,TGTGCCAGCAGTACAGGGGAAGTCTACGAGCAGTACTTC,CASSTGEVYEQYF
TRBJ2-1,TRBV7-9,-,TRBD2,TGTGCCAGCAGCTTAGGAGCGGGGGTCTCCTACAATGAGCAGTTCTTC,CASSLGAGVSYNEQFF
TRBJ2-1,TRBV7-3,-,-,TGTGCCAGCAGCTTAACAGCGGGTGGGGGGTCCTACAATGAGCAGTTCTTC,CASSLTAGGGSYNEQFF
TRBJ2-1,TRBV5-1,-,-,TGCGCCAGCAGTGCGGCTGCCTCCTACAATGAGCAGTTCTTC,CASSAAASYNEQFF
TRBJ1-2,TRBV6-5,-,TRBD1,TGTGCCACCTCATGGACAGGGTATGGCTACACCTTC,CATSWTGYGYTF
TRBJ1-2,TRBV27,few,TRBD1,TGTGCCAGCAGTTCGGCAGGGGGCGCGCGTTACACCTTC,CASSSAGGARYTF
TRBJ1-1,TRBV7-3,-,TRBD1,TGTGCCAGCAGCCTACAGGGGGCACTGACTGGGGGGAACACTGAAGCTTTCTTT,CASSLQGALTGGNTEAFF
TRBJ2-1,TRBV18,-,-,TGTGCCAGCTCCCTCAGTCGGGGCTACAATGAGCAGTTCTTC,CASSLSRGYNEQFF
TRBJ1-6,TRBV4-1,-,TRBD1,TGCGCCAGCAGCCAGGGACAGGCTCGCTCCTATAATTCACCCCTCCACTTT,CASSQGQARSYNSPLHF
TRBJ2-7,TRBV29-1,few,-,TGCAGCGTTGCCAGGGGATTCTACGAGCAGTACTTC,CSVARGFYEQYF
TRBJ2-3,TRBV5-1,-,-,TGCGCCAGCAGCTTGGCCAGGGTTAGCACAGATACGCAGTATTTT,CASSLARVSTDTQYF
TRBJ2-3,TRBV2,-,TRBD2,TGTGCCAGCAGTGACGGGCGGGGGACCGGACTAACAGATACGCAGTATTTT,CASSDGRGTGLTDTQYF
TRBJ1-4,TRBV6-5,-,TRBD1,TGTGCCAGCAGCGGACAGGGGGATGAAAAACTGTTTTTT,CASSGQGDEKLFF
TRBJ2-1,TRBV7-2,-,TRBD2,TGTGCCAGCAGCTTGGGCGGGAGGGAGACTGTTGAGCAGTTCTTC,CASSLGGRETVEQFF
TRBJ2-7,TRBV5-8,-,-,TGTGCCAGCAGCTTGGCCGGTTTCTCCTACGAGCAGTACTTC,CASSLAGFSYEQYF
TRBJ1-1,TRBV19,-,-,TGTGCCAGTAGACCGGGTATCAACACTGAAGCTTTCTTT,CASRPGINTEAFF
TRBJ1-6,TRBV6-4,-,TRBD1,TGTGCCAGCAGTGAACAGGGGGAGGAGAGATCACCCCTCCACTTT,CASSEQGEERSPLHF
TRBJ2-7,TRBV7-9,-,-,TGTTCCAGCAGCTTAGATTGGGGGGGCCTCGGCGAGCAGTACTTC,CSSSLDWGGLGEQYF
TRBJ2-7,TRBV25-1,-,TRBD1,TGTGCCAGCAGTGCATCGGACAGGACTCGAGGATACGAGCAGTACTTC,CASSASDRTRGYEQYF
TRBJ1-2,TRBV10-1,-,TRBD1,TGCGCCAGCAGTGAAACAGGGGAGGTTGAGTATGGCTACACCTTC,CASSETGEVEYGYTF
TRBJ2-1,TRBV6-6,few,-,TGTGCCAGCAGTTACGAACGGTACAATGAGCAGTTCTTC,CASSYERYNEQFF
TRBJ1-2,TRBV19,-,TRBD1,TGTGCCAGTAACGATGACAGGGGCAACTATGGCTACACCTTC,CASNDDRGNYGYTF
TRBJ1-1,TRBV6-1,-,-,TGTGCCAGCAGGGAGGGGCCGGGCACTGAAGCTTTCTTT,CASREGPGTEAFF
TRBJ2-7,TRBV18,-,TRBD2,TGTGCCAGCTCACCGACTAGCGGGGATCGAGGCGAGCAGTACTTC,CASSPTSGDRGEQYF
TRBJ2-3,TRBV5-4,-,TRBD2,TGTGCCAGCAGCTTGGCTAGCGGATACACAGATACGCAGTATTTT,CASSLASGYTDTQYF
TRBJ2-1,TRBV5-1,-,TRBD2,TGCGCCAGCAGCTCGGGGGGGAGCGGGCAATACAATGAGCAGTTCTTC,CASSSGGSGQYNEQFF
TRBJ2-3,TRBV9,-,TRBD2,TGTGCCAGCAGCGTAGAGTCTAGCGGGGAGTTTTACTCAGATACGCAGTATTTT,CASSVESSGEFYSDTQYF
TRBJ1-2,TRBV29-1,few,-,TGCAGCGTAAAACCACAGACAGGACCACTTGGCTATGGCTACACCTTC,CSVKPQTGPLGYGYTF
TRBJ1-6,TRBV28,-,-,TGTGCCAGCAGTTTGCCGCGCGGCCTTAATTCACCCCTCCACTTT,CASSLPRGLNSPLHF
TRBJ2-1,TRBV29-1,few,-,TGCAGCGTTGACGACAGCCGATACTACAATGAGCAGTTCTTC,CSVDDSRYYNEQFF
TRBJ2-7,TRBV7-9,-,-,TGTTCCAGCAGCCCTCGGCGGTCAGGGGCCTCCTACGAGCAGTACTTC,CSSSPRRSGASYEQYF
TRBJ1-6,TRBV7-9,few,TRBD1,TGTGCCAGCAGCTCGACAGGGGCAGGGGATTCACCCCTCCACTTT,CASSSTGAGDSPLHF
TRBJ1-3,TRBV29-1,once,TRBD1,TGCAGTGGACAGGCCAGGGACACCATATATTTT,CSGQARDTIYF
TRBJ2-5,TRBV5-1,-,TRBD2,TGCGCCAGCAGCGCATCTAGCGGGATAGGGGAGACCCAGTACTTC,CASSASSGIGETQYF
TRBJ2-1,TRBV2,few,TRBD2,TGTGCCAGCAGTGATCCTAGCGGTCACTCCTACAATGAGCAGTTCTTC,CASSDPSGHSYNEQFF
TRBJ2-3,TRBV5-1,few,TRBD1,TGCGCCAGCAGCCCGACAGGGGCGAGAGATACGCAGTATTTT,CASSPTGARDTQYF
TRBJ2-1,TRBV18,-,TRBD1,TGTGCCAGCTCACCGGGGACAGGGGATGAGCAGTTCTTC,CASSPGTGDEQFF